A selection of T cell receptor beta chains follows, all from one sample in a study of T cell responses to AZD1222 COVID-19 vaccine. Sequenced by immunoSEQ multiplex PCR; TCRdb stores in-frame clones only, minus some. The sample consists of 72,000 or so clones, around 90% of them appearing once. Source: peripheral blood, taken on day 0 of AZD1222 vaccination. These receptors were obtained from an adult in good health. CDR3s include the opening cysteine and the closing phenylalanine or tryptophan. Fields, in order: V gene, J gene, D gene, clone size, CDR3 protein, CDR3 DNA. D genes are given only for firm matches. Clone size is stated in some rows and not others, as once, few, many or a class when expanded.

v_gene: TRBV6-4; j_gene: TRBJ2-1; d_gene: NA; abundance: NA; CDR3aa: CASSASPGNEQFF; CDR3nt: TGTGCCAGCAGTGCCTCACCGGGCAATGAGCAGTTCTTC
v_gene: TRBV14; j_gene: TRBJ2-1; d_gene: NA; abundance: once; CDR3aa: CASSQDLVGMNEQFF; CDR3nt: TGTGCCAGCAGCCAAGATCTGGTCGGGATGAATGAGCAGTTCTTC
v_gene: TRBV29-1; j_gene: TRBJ1-5; d_gene: NA; abundance: NA; CDR3aa: CSVGGPPDQPQHF; CDR3nt: TGCAGCGTTGGGGGACCGCCAGATCAGCCCCAGCATTTT
v_gene: TRBV2; j_gene: TRBJ2-1; d_gene: TRBD2; abundance: NA; CDR3aa: CASSQTGLGTSEIYNEQFF; CDR3nt: TGTGCCAGCAGTCAAACAGGGTTGGGGACTAGCGAGATCTACAATGAGCAGTTCTTC
v_gene: TRBV11-3; j_gene: TRBJ2-3; d_gene: NA; abundance: NA; CDR3aa: CASSLGRSTDTQYF; CDR3nt: TGTGCCAGCAGCTTGGGACGGAGCACAGATACGCAGTATTTT
v_gene: TRBV6-4; j_gene: TRBJ2-2; d_gene: TRBD2; abundance: NA; CDR3aa: CASSRTSGSTGELFF; CDR3nt: TGTGCCAGCAGCAGGACTAGCGGGAGTACCGGGGAGCTGTTTTTT
v_gene: TRBV5-5; j_gene: TRBJ1-6; d_gene: NA; abundance: NA; CDR3aa: CASSSLGGTDSPLHF; CDR3nt: TGTGCCAGCAGCTCCTTAGGAGGGACGGATTCACCCCTCCACTTT
v_gene: TRBV3-1/TRBV3-2; j_gene: TRBJ1-2; d_gene: NA; abundance: NA; CDR3aa: CASSQGQVGWQGYTF; CDR3nt: TGTGCCAGCAGCCAAGGACAGGTAGGGTGGCAAGGCTACACCTTC
v_gene: TRBV2; j_gene: TRBJ1-2; d_gene: NA; abundance: NA; CDR3aa: CASSERRGYGYTF; CDR3nt: TGTGCCAGCAGTGAGCGTCGGGGGTATGGCTACACCTTC
v_gene: TRBV6-2/TRBV6-3; j_gene: TRBJ1-1; d_gene: NA; abundance: NA; CDR3aa: CASSYPSGRRVNTEAFF; CDR3nt: TGTGCCAGCAGTTACCCCTCAGGGAGGAGGGTGAACACTGAAGCTTTCTTT
v_gene: TRBV9; j_gene: TRBJ1-1; d_gene: NA; abundance: NA; CDR3aa: CASRGMNTEAFF; CDR3nt: TGTGCCAGCAGGGGGATGAACACTGAAGCTTTCTTT
v_gene: TRBV29-1; j_gene: TRBJ2-1; d_gene: TRBD2; abundance: NA; CDR3aa: CSVATSGEGEQFF; CDR3nt: TGCAGCGTTGCGACTAGCGGAGAGGGTGAGCAGTTCTTC
v_gene: TRBV7-8; j_gene: TRBJ2-1; d_gene: TRBD1; abundance: NA; CDR3aa: CASSPKPGQEYNEQFF; CDR3nt: TGTGCCAGCAGCCCCAAACCGGGACAGGAGTACAATGAGCAGTTCTTC
v_gene: TRBV2; j_gene: TRBJ1-1; d_gene: TRBD1; abundance: NA; CDR3aa: CASRMTGVAAEAFF; CDR3nt: TGTGCCAGCAGAATGACAGGGGTGGCTGCTGAAGCTTTCTTT
v_gene: TRBV6-5; j_gene: TRBJ2-7; d_gene: TRBD2; abundance: NA; CDR3aa: CASSYSWGLGEYEQYF; CDR3nt: TGTGCCAGCAGTTACTCCTGGGGACTAGGGGAATACGAGCAGTACTTC
v_gene: TRBV5-5; j_gene: TRBJ1-1; d_gene: NA; abundance: NA; CDR3aa: CASSFSRVNTEAFF; CDR3nt: TGTGCCAGCAGCTTTAGCAGGGTGAACACTGAAGCTTTCTTT
v_gene: TRBV24-1; j_gene: TRBJ2-1; d_gene: TRBD1; abundance: NA; CDR3aa: CATSDLGQGDEQFF; CDR3nt: TGTGCCACCAGTGATTTGGGACAGGGAGATGAGCAGTTCTTC
v_gene: TRBV7-2; j_gene: TRBJ2-5; d_gene: NA; abundance: NA; CDR3aa: CASSPRLSATQETQYF; CDR3nt: TGTGCCAGCAGCCCCCGGCTTAGCGCTACCCAAGAGACCCAGTACTTC
v_gene: TRBV19; j_gene: TRBJ1-4; d_gene: NA; abundance: NA; CDR3aa: CASSKQGGNEKLFF; CDR3nt: TGTGCCAGTAGTAAACAGGGTGGAAATGAAAAACTGTTTTTT
v_gene: TRBV5-8; j_gene: TRBJ2-1; d_gene: NA; abundance: NA; CDR3aa: CAQLGGGSSYNEQFF; CDR3nt: TGTGCCCAGCTTGGAGGTGGGTCCTCCTACAATGAGCAGTTCTTC
v_gene: TRBV11-3; j_gene: TRBJ1-2; d_gene: NA; abundance: NA; CDR3aa: CACSYGSYGYTF; CDR3nt: TGTGCCTGCAGCTACGGCAGTTATGGCTACACCTTC
v_gene: TRBV5-5; j_gene: TRBJ2-1; d_gene: NA; abundance: NA; CDR3aa: CASSLGPWLGEDEQFF; CDR3nt: TGTGCCAGCAGCTTGGGTCCCTGGCTAGGGGAAGATGAGCAGTTCTTC
v_gene: TRBV4-1; j_gene: TRBJ2-7; d_gene: NA; abundance: NA; CDR3aa: CASSQETQGPYEQYF; CDR3nt: TGCGCCAGCAGCCAAGAGACCCAGGGCCCCTACGAGCAGTACTTC
v_gene: TRBV7-2; j_gene: TRBJ1-4; d_gene: NA; abundance: NA; CDR3aa: CASSLVQGVGEKLFF; CDR3nt: TGTGCCAGCAGCTTAGTCCAGGGTGTAGGTGAAAAACTGTTTTTT